Listed below are T cell receptor beta chains from one sample, sequenced in a study of PD-L1 blockade in urothelial cancer. Sequencing was performed with immunoSEQ multiplex PCR; in TCRdb, only in-frame clones are kept and a portion is missing. The sample contains some 110,000 clones, around 88% of which appear only once. The input for sequencing was PBMCs, taken around atezolizumab (anti-PD-L1) treatment. Receptor source: a man aged 55 to 70 with urothelial cancer. Each CDR3 is given with its conserved first and last residue. Not all rows give a size; the values are once, few, many and, for expanded clones, a class.

TRBJ2-1 | TRBV28 | NA | CASSLEGPEQFF
TRBJ1-1 | TRBV29-1 | NA | CSAETGSFTEAFF
TRBJ1-2 | TRBV19 | NA | CASSIGGYYGYTF
TRBJ2-5 | TRBV18 | NA | CASSPPQTGKGETQYF
TRBJ1-2 | TRBV5-1 | NA | CASSLGPGRNYGYTF
TRBJ2-1 | TRBV6-1 | NA | CASSVTGGRSYNEQFF
TRBJ2-3 | TRBV10-1 | NA | CASSYGTGGTDTQYF
TRBJ2-1 | TRBV7-3 | NA | CASSRFHGTSGGAEYNEQFF
TRBJ1-1 | TRBV5-4 | NA | CASRERQGNTEAFF
TRBJ2-1 | TRBV18 | few | CASSPSLTGGINEQFF
TRBJ1-1 | TRBV13 | few | CASSTSGAAFF
TRBJ2-7 | TRBV9 | NA | CASSVGEDQTYEQYF
TRBJ1-1 | TRBV11-3 | NA | CASSTRTGDTEAFF
TRBJ1-4 | TRBV9 | once | CASSPRQSHNEKLFF
TRBJ2-3 | TRBV7-9 | NA | CASSPRGSLYTDTQYF
TRBJ2-1 | TRBV19 | NA | CASSPGPAGGPLSVEQFF
TRBJ2-5 | TRBV5-4 | once | CASSLAETQYF
TRBJ1-1 | TRBV28 | NA | CASRQGNTEAFF
TRBJ2-3 | TRBV7-8 | NA | CASSLVFSTDTQYF
TRBJ1-2 | TRBV11-2 | NA | CASSPNLSGGETTF
TRBJ2-1 | TRBV29-1 | NA | CSVTGQGFHNEQFF
TRBJ2-3 | TRBV7-6 | NA | CASSLFSRTPDTQYF
TRBJ2-2 | TRBV28 | few | CASGRLAYTGELFF
TRBJ2-2 | TRBV28 | few | CASSYPATGELFF
TRBJ1-2 | TRBV7-2 | NA | CASSLDGTTTAGGYTF
TRBJ1-2 | TRBV11-2 | NA | CASSPRAGGYTF
TRBJ2-7 | TRBV15 | NA | CATSKGGIYEQYF
TRBJ2-3 | TRBV5-1 | NA | CASSYLPGDTQYF
TRBJ2-3 | TRBV28 | NA | CASSLSTDTQYF
TRBJ1-2 | TRBV12-5 | few | CASGSLTVHGYTF
TRBJ1-4 | TRBV7-2 | NA | CASSREWSKKLFF
TRBJ2-5 | TRBV7-3 | NA | CASSSRGAGGQETQYF
TRBJ2-1 | TRBV5-1 | NA | CASSLVSQVNNEQFF
TRBJ2-2 | TRBV12-5 | NA | CASGPPLAGGNTGELFF
TRBJ2-2 | TRBV11-3 | NA | CASSLRLAGATGELFF
TRBJ2-2 | TRBV14 | NA | CASSHRSGGASGELFF
TRBJ1-5 | TRBV5-1 | NA | CASSLGTDSYQPQHF
TRBJ1-5 | TRBV28 | once | CASRNEGAGSNQPQHF
TRBJ1-3 | TRBV11-2 | NA | CASSLVQGASGNTIYF
TRBJ2-1 | TRBV10-1 | NA | CASSHHGATDEQFF
TRBJ2-7 | TRBV15 | NA | CATSAYSYEQYF
TRBJ1-1 | TRBV21-1 | NA | CASIQDRKLPNTEAFF
TRBJ2-1 | TRBV10-3 | NA | CAIGTGGGEQFF
TRBJ2-5 | TRBV2 | NA | CASSPSLRVQETQYF
TRBJ2-6 | TRBV6-6 | NA | CASSPREANGANVLTF
TRBJ2-3 | TRBV6-6 | NA | CASSYVPGGTDTQYF
TRBJ2-3 | TRBV9 | NA | CASSVVSGLAGGPDTQYF
TRBJ2-5 | TRBV14 | NA | CASSPGWEETQYF
TRBJ2-7 | TRBV12-5 | once | CASGLDRGEQYF
TRBJ2-1 | TRBV15 | NA | CATSRDLASGPYNEQFF
TRBJ2-7 | TRBV5-4 | NA | CASSPYLDGTSGGSYEQYF
TRBJ1-4 | TRBV2 | NA | CASSKTGPNEKLFF
TRBJ2-7 | TRBV6-5 | few | CASSYSRAANYEQYF
TRBJ1-1 | TRBV5-5 | NA | CASSSGGGTEAFF
TRBJ2-1 | TRBV7-3 | NA | CASSARGSNEQFF
TRBJ2-7 | TRBV28 | NA | CASSYLSGTYEQYF
TRBJ1-5 | TRBV27 | NA | CASSFRQGGNQPQHF
TRBJ1-1 | TRBV11-3 | NA | CASSIRGTEAFF
TRBJ2-1 | TRBV5-1 | NA | CASSLAGDNEQFF